Each of the 7 T cell receptor beta chains below was sequenced from the same sample in a study of T cell clonality in common variable immunodeficiency. The assay was immunoSEQ multiplex PCR, and TCRdb's table has in-frame clones only and misses some. This sample carries tens of thousands of clones, none of them present only once. The specimen was peripheral blood mononuclear cells. The receptors stem from a person between 18 and 70 years old in good health.

This clone was seen many times. Coverage ceases 3 residues before the CDR3 finishes, and the germline J gene fills in the end. This sequence joins TRBV19 and TRBJ1-2; TRBD1 might be the D (6 bases). The V end was cut by 3 bases, the J end by 4 bases, with 15 bases between. The CDR3 contains 15 residues. Germline CDR1 reads LNHDA; CDR2 reads SQIVND (reference sequence). CDR3 sequence: CASSIWTVPSYGYTF. The sequenced part of the CDR3 DNA is TGTGCCAGTAGTATTTGGACAGTCCCATCCTATGGC.

This clone was detected ten times or more. The read ends 3 residues shy of where the CDR3 ends; the end is completed using the germline J gene. The rearrangement uses TRBV20-1 and TRBJ2-1, with 14 bases aligning to TRBD2. CDR3 length equals 17 residues. Germline V gene lookup returns CDR1 DFQATT and CDR2 SNEGSKA (reference sequence). V gave up 2 bases and J gave up 9 bases; unmatched junction bases: 12. The sequenced part of the CDR3 DNA is TGCAGTGCTAGACCCGCGACTAGCGGGAGGGCACGCATTGAG. Translation: CSARPATSGRARIE. The full CDR3 protein reads CSARPATSGRARIEQFF.

Ten or more counts support this clone. The sequence runs out 3 residues before the end of the CDR3; the remainder is reconstructed from the germline J gene. The rearrangement links TRBV7-2 to TRBJ2-7; D is possibly TRBD2 (6 bases). The germline V gene has CDR1 SGHTA and CDR2 FQGNSA. V dropped 4 bases and J dropped 6 bases, with 16 bases sitting between them. The CDR3 spans 14 residues. CDR3 amino acids: CASSWAGRSLEQYF. The CDR3 DNA, read in part, is TGTGCCAGCAGCTGGGCGGGGAGATCTCTCGAG.

This clone was counted ten times or more. Read sequence stops 3 residues before the CDR3 end, and the germline J gene provides the missing end. This sequence joins TRBV6-4 and TRBJ2-1; 9 bases align to TRBD2. V shed 8 bases, J shed 8 bases, and the junction held 7 bases outside the gene matches. The CDR3 loop spans 13 amino acids. From germline, CDR1 is MRHNA and CDR2 SNTAGT. The CDR3 bases that were read are TGTGCCAGCGGGACTAGCAGCGAAGATGAG. The encoded protein is CASGTSSEDE. The whole CDR3 protein reads CASGTSSEDEQFF.

This clone has at least ten counts. Read data end 3 residues before the CDR3 end; the end is taken from the germline J gene. This chain uses TRBV20-1 with TRBJ2-7; D remains unclear. Germline CDR1 reads DFQATT; CDR2 reads SNEGSKA (reference sequence). This CDR3 spans 16 amino acids. The CDR3: CSVSLAGALSSYEQYF. CDR3 bases read: TGCAGCGTTAGCTTAGCTGGTGCGCTTTCCTCCTACGAG.

This clone was observed a handful of times. The read gets to within 3 residues of the CDR3 end, and the germline J gene fills in the rest. The rearrangement uses TRBV19 and TRBJ1-1, with a weak D call TRBD1 (5 bases). CDR1 and CDR2 (germline): LNHDA, SQIVND (reference sequence). This CDR3 is 12 amino acids long. With 6 bases removed from V and 7 bases from J, the gap between germline ends came to 12 bases. The CDR3 spells CASSSRQFEAFF. Incomplete CDR3 DNA: TGTGCCAGTAGCAGCAGACAGTTTGAA.

The table lists this clone with many counts. Read coverage stops 3 residues before the CDR3 terminus; the germline J gene supplies the remainder. This chain uses TRBV18 with TRBJ1-6; D is ambiguous. The V gene lost 5 bases and the J gene lost 9 bases, with 14 bases spanning the gap. The germline V gene has CDR1 KGHSH and CDR2 LQKENI. CDR3 length equals 14 residues. The sequenced part of the CDR3 DNA is TGTGCCAGCTCAGAAGGGCTACCCGGTTCACCC. Its translation: CASSEGLPGSP. The CDR3, in full, reads CASSEGLPGSPLHF.